This T cell receptor beta chain was identified during a study of identical twins' blood T cells. Study-level results: Top TCRbeta clonotypes were shared more with twin than unrelated donors.

In the original workflow: Each donor had about 95,000 to nearly 550,000 clonotypes. Each CDR3 protein is one row after TCRdb ran MiXCR on the 5' RACE reads. The V and J calls and clone size come from TCRdb's table, not from the authors' own analysis. The sample records 300,000 to 450,000 distinct CDR3 sequences, about 28% being singletons. This clonotype was detected a few times. Its antigen is undetermined. All three twin pairs grew up together with likely shared infections and vaccines. The CDR3 is made up of 16 amino acids. V lost 4 bases and J 1 base, leaving 15 bases between the germline ends. Germline V CDR1 and CDR2: LGHDT, YNNKEL (reference sequence).

The chain links TRBV3-1 to TRBJ2-3; D gene uncertain. The sequenced material came from PBMCs. This clonotype was sampled from a woman aged 18 to 55 in good health. CDR3 sequence reads: CASSLYGKGRTDTQYF. The CDR3 region has the DNA TGTGCCAGCAGCCTATACGGAAAGGGTCGCACAGATACGCAGTATTTT.